One and the same sample provided the 14 T cell receptor beta chains below, sequenced in a study of blood T cell repertoires in COVID-19. Profiling relied on immunoSEQ multiplex PCR, and the TCRdb table lists in-frame clones only, not all of them. The sample shows more than 150,000 clones, around 84% of them seen only once. Sequenced: PBMCs or T cells enriched from blood (not recorded which). All receptors derive from a woman aged 50 to 60 who had recovered from COVID-19.

This rearrangement joins TRBV5-4 to TRBJ2-7; the D gene is possibly TRBD2 (5 bases). The CDR3 extends over 15 amino acids. V was clipped by 2 bases and J by 0 bases, with 12 bases between them. The germline CDR1 and CDR2 sequences are SGHNT and YYREEE (reference sequence). CDR3 protein: CASSLAGLPSYEQYF. The CDR3 bases are TGTGCCAGCAGCTTAGCTGGACTTCCCTCCTACGAGCAGTACTTC.

This clone was counted once. The V gene is TRBV7-9, the J gene TRBJ1-2; D may be TRBD1 (5 bases). With 4 bases removed from V and 8 bases from J, the gap between germline ends came to 14 bases. The CDR3 spans 13 residues. CDR1 and CDR2 (germline): SEHNR, FQNEAQ (reference sequence). The CDR3 is CASSSGRGGGYTF. The CDR3 DNA is TGTGCCAGCAGCTCCGGGAGGGGTGGCGGCTACACCTTC.

In the case of this clone: At one of its ends the junction is not consistent with the germline gene, which may arise from a read error. V and J are TRBV7-7 and TRBJ2-1, with 12 bases lining up with TRBD2. The germline CDR1 and CDR2 sequences are SSHAT and FNYEAQ (reference sequence). The CDR3 runs to 15 residues. The CDR3, as DNA: TGTGCTAGCAGCTTAGGACTAGCGGGAAGGGATGAGCAGTTCTTC. Protein sequence: CASSLGLAGRDEQFF.

The genes are TRBV5-1 and TRBJ1-1, with D unresolved. CDR1 SGHRS and CDR2 YFSETQ come from the germline V gene. The V gene lost 0 bases and the J gene lost 2 bases, with 11 bases spanning the gap. This CDR3 contains 15 residues. CDR3 sequence reads: CASSLAPTANTEAFF. CDR3 nucleotides: TGCGCCAGCAGCTTGGCCCCCACAGCAAACACTGAAGCTTTCTTT.

The chain combines TRBV11-3 with TRBJ1-5; D call uncertain. The CDR3 totals 14 residues. Germline CDR1 SGHNT, CDR2 YENEEA. V was cut by 10 bases and J by 7 bases, with 20 bases left in between. CDR3 loop: CAITPRRSEQPQHF. The CDR3 DNA reads as TGTGCCATCACCCCCCGCAGGTCAGAGCAGCCCCAGCATTTT.

This clone was detected only a few times. The V gene is TRBV7-2, the J gene TRBJ2-7, with D maybe TRBD1 (6 bases). V was shortened by 2 bases and J by 3 bases, with 14 bases between the two germline ends. The CDR3 sequence is 15 residues long. In germline, CDR1 is SGHTA, CDR2 FQGNSA. The CDR3 nucleotides are TGTGCCAGCAGCTTATTGATTGGACAGAGCTACGAGCAGTACTTC. Translated, it gives CASSLLIGQSYEQYF. Filled out from reference TRBV7-2 and TRBJ2-7, the complete variable domain reads GAGVSQSPSNKVTEKGKDVELRCDPISGHTALYWYRQSLGQGLEFLIYFQGNSAPDKSGLPSDRFSAERTGGSVSTLTIQRTQQEDSAVYLCASSLLIGQSYEQYFGPGTRLTVT.

The V and J genes are TRBV18 and TRBJ1-5, with D perhaps matching TRBD1 (6 bases). Germline assignment: CDR1 KGHSH and CDR2 LQKENI. The V end lost 6 bases, the J end lost 0 bases, and 12 bases lay between the germline ends. The CDR3 totals 15 residues. The CDR3 DNA reads as TGTGCCAGCTCCCTTGGACAGAGTAGCAATCAGCCCCAGCATTTT. This encodes CASSLGQSSNQPQHF.

The chain employs TRBV24-1 and TRBJ1-2; D is possibly TRBD1 (5 bases). The CDR3 length is 13 residues. The germline V gene encodes CDR1 KGHDR and CDR2 SFDVKD. The V gene lost 4 bases and the J gene lost 2 bases, with 7 bases spanning the gap. The CDR3 loop is CATSDRGNYGYTF. The CDR3 DNA reads TGTGCCACCAGTGACCGGGGGAACTATGGCTACACCTTC.

This rearrangement joins TRBV6-5 to TRBJ1-1, with 7 bases fitting TRBD1. Germline assignment: CDR1 MNHEY and CDR2 SVGAGI. The CDR3 runs 15 residues. The V segment lost 1 base and the J segment 7 bases; nucleotides outside the gene matches: 9. The chain's CDR3 is CASSYLTGESVEAFF. The DNA of the CDR3 is TGTGCCAGCAGTTACTTAACAGGGGAATCGGTTGAAGCTTTCTTT.

The V and J genes are TRBV5-1 and TRBJ2-5, with 11 bases identical to TRBD2. From germline, CDR1 is SGHRS and CDR2 YFSETQ. The V and J ends lost 4 bases and 4 bases, in that order; junction bases with no gene match: 3. The CDR3 loop spans 14 amino acids. The CDR3: CASSNGLAGETQYF. The CDR3 DNA follows: TGCGCCAGCAGCAATGGACTAGCGGGAGAGACCCAGTACTTC.

V and J are TRBV2 and TRBJ2-1; 8 nucleotides line up with TRBD2. The junction had 3 bases not matched to a gene; V was cut back by 5 bases and J by 6 bases. The CDR3 has 13 amino acids. Per germline, CDR1 SNHLY and CDR2 FYNNEI. CDR3 bases: TGTGCCAGCAGTACGGGGGGGATCAATGAGCAGTTCTTC. This translates into CASSTGGINEQFF.

In nucleotides, the CDR3 is TGTGCCAGCAGTTTACAGAGCACAGATACGCAGTATTTT. Its protein is CASSLQSTDTQYF. The chain recombines TRBV28 with TRBJ2-3; D ambiguous. Germline CDR1 reads MDHEN; CDR2 reads SYDVKM. CDR3 length equals 13 residues. The V and J ends lost 2 bases and 0 bases respectively, with 3 bases between them.

This chain uses TRBV15 with TRBJ2-7; weak D call: TRBD1 (5 bases). With 1 base removed from V and 3 bases from J, the gap between germline ends came to 7 bases. The CDR3 length is 13 residues. Per the germline V gene, CDR1 is LNHNV and CDR2 is YYDKDF (reference sequence). CDR3 sequence (DNA): TGTGCCACCAGCAGAGTAGGGGTCTACGAGCAGTACTTC. Translating it yields CATSRVGVYEQYF.

The rearrangement uses TRBV28 and TRBJ2-1, with D possibly being TRBD2 (5 bases). Germline assignment: CDR1 MDHEN and CDR2 SYDVKM. CDR3 length: 14 residues. With 4 bases removed from V and 7 bases from J, the gap between germline ends came to 14 bases. The CDR3 DNA reads as TGTGCCAGCAGTTCCCCCGCGGGTCTAAATGAGCAGTTCTTC. Translated, it gives CASSSPAGLNEQFF.